This T cell receptor (beta chain) is from a study of cytomegalovirus exposure and HLA in healthy donors. Across the whole study: The study placed 80% to 90% of its approximately 380 genotyped donors in the Caucasian-associated ancestry cluster.

As for this clone: Its antigen is as yet unknown.

PCR employed 60 Vbeta and 13 Jbeta primers. This table comes from immunoSEQ multiplex PCR, and its TCRdb copy is limited to in-frame clones, with some not included. The repertoire has some 190,000 clones, over 60% of them found once; the top ten carry about 1.5%. General observations from the study: A later analysis found common viral pathogens apparently linked to several of the most significant clusters. The authors judged a highly shared variant cluster likely a sequencing artifact.

What was sequenced was PBMCs. This TCR derives from a young man in good health and CMV-seronegative.

CDR3 sequence (DNA): TGTGCCAGCAGCCTGGGGGGGTCAGATACGCAGTATTTT. This sequence encodes CASSLGGSDTQYF. The chain carries TRBV7-9 and TRBJ2-3; 7 bases align to TRBD2. Germline loops: CDR1 SEHNR, CDR2 FQNEAQ (reference sequence). The CDR3 contains 13 residues. Unmatched junction bases numbered 3, after V lost 5 bases and J lost 4 bases. Complete variable domain (other parts from reference TRBV7-9 and TRBJ2-3): DTGVSQNPRHKITKRGQNVTFRCDPISEHNRLYWYRQTLGQGPEFLTYFQNEAQLEKSRLLSDRFSAERPKGSFSTLEIQRTEQGDSAMYLCASSLGGSDTQYFGPGTRLTVL.